Following are 25 T cell receptor beta chains from one sample sequenced in a study of T cells in Graves' hyperthyroidism and ophthalmopathy. Using RNA transcripts as the source, TCR beta CDR3 regions were amplified. The HTBI primer set was used in a first-round RT-PCR of the TCR CDR3. TCRdb reprocessed the multiplex PCR reads with MiXCR, giving one entry per CDR3 protein. Of some 250,000 distinct CDR3 sequences listed, about 14% are singletons. Material for sequencing was blood. These receptors originate from a woman between 40 and 50 years old with Graves' hyperthyroidism that later progressed to Graves' ophthalmopathy.

This clonotype has a handful of counts. Just one base apart from a much larger clone, this may be a read error. The chain carries TRBV10-3 and TRBJ2-3; D tentatively reads TRBD1 or TRBD2 (6 bases each). The CDR3 runs 15 residues. The germline V gene has CDR1 ENHRY and CDR2 SYGVKD. Trimming left V 4 bases short and J 4 bases short, with 15 bases between. CDR3 loop: CAISAGRGGADTQYF. The CDR3 coding sequence is TGTGCCATCAGTGCGGGCAGGGGAGGCGCAGATACGCAGTATTTT.

This clonotype was observed many times. The CDR3 coding sequence is TGTGCCAGCTCACCACCCACAGACACTGAAGCTTTCTTT. Translated, it gives CASSPPTDTEAFF. The chain has TRBV18 and TRBJ1-1; D not certain. The germline V and J ends were trimmed by 0 bases and 3 bases, with 5 bases remaining between them. In germline, CDR1 is KGHSH, CDR2 LQKENI. CDR3 length: 13 amino acids.

This clonotype came up many times. The rearrangement links TRBV30 to TRBJ2-1; 9 bases map to TRBD1. V shed 3 bases and J 2 bases; nucleotides not matched to a gene: 2. Germline CDR1 is GTSNPN and CDR2 is SVGIG (reference sequence). CDR3 length: 14 amino acids. The CDR3 protein is CAWSTGGPYNEQFF. The DNA for the CDR3 is TGTGCCTGGAGCACAGGGGGCCCCTACAATGAGCAGTTCTTC.

Many counts were recorded for this clonotype. V gene TRBV4-1 combines with J gene TRBJ2-5; either TRBD1 or TRBD2 may fit D (5 bases each). The V gene's germline CDR1 is MGHRA and CDR2 YSYEKL. V lost 2 bases and J lost 1, with 17 bases in between. The CDR3 sequence is 17 residues long. CDR3 nucleotide sequence: TGCGCCAGCAGCCAACGCACCGGGACCGCCATCCAAGAGACCCAGTACTTC. Translation gives CASSQRTGTAIQETQYF.

Many counts were recorded for this clonotype. The genes are TRBV12-3 or TRBV12-4 and TRBJ1-5; 7 bases align to TRBD1. This CDR3 has 12 amino acids. The J segment lost 4 bases and the V segment lost 7 bases, leaving 1 base of the junction unmatched. DNA of the CDR3: TGTGCCAGCACGGACAGGAATCAGCCCCAGCATTTT. Translation: CASTDRNQPQHF.

This clonotype showed up many times. The rearrangement uses TRBV28 and TRBJ1-5; no firm D call. V lost 3 bases, J lost 0 bases, and 12 bases lay in between. Germline V CDR1 and CDR2: MDHEN, SYDVKM. This CDR3 is 16 amino acids long. CDR3 in amino acids: CASSFPRLHSNQPQHF. The CDR3 DNA sequence: TGTGCCAGCAGTTTCCCCCGGTTGCATAGCAATCAGCCCCAGCATTTT.

This clonotype was counted at least ten times. The chain couples TRBV5-4 to TRBJ2-5; no firm D call. Germline V gene sequence: CDR1 SGHNT, CDR2 YYREEE (reference sequence). V was trimmed by 1 base and J by 3 bases, leaving 7 bases between them. The CDR3 has 13 residues. This chain's CDR3 is CASSLRGEETQYF. Written as DNA, the CDR3 is TGTGCCAGCAGCTTGAGAGGCGAAGAGACCCAGTACTTC. Full variable domain (rest looked up from reference TRBV5-4 and TRBJ2-5): ETGVTQSPTHLIKTRGQQVTLRCSSQSGHNTVSWYQQALGQGPQFIFQYYREEENGRGNFPPRFSGLQFPNYSSELNVNALELDDSALYLCASSLRGEETQYFGPGTRLLVL.

The table lists this clonotype with many counts. This chain links TRBV20-1 with TRBJ2-7, with a possible D match to TRBD2 (5 bases). CDR3 length: 14 amino acids. V dropped 3 bases and J dropped 3 bases, with 15 bases sitting between them. The germline CDR1 and CDR2 sequences are DFQATT and SNEGSKA (reference sequence). CDR3 amino acids: CSASGGPPFYEQYF. The DNA of the CDR3 is TGCAGTGCTAGTGGCGGGCCTCCCTTCTACGAGCAGTACTTC.

CDR3 loop: CASSLRRGLTF. The CDR3 DNA follows: TGTGCCAGCAGCTTGCGACGGGGACTCACCTTC. The chain recombines TRBV7-9 with TRBJ1-2, with D possibly being TRBD1 (5 bases). The ends were cut back, 3 bases at V and 13 bases at J, with 12 bases in the middle. The CDR3 totals 11 residues. Germline loops: CDR1 SEHNR, CDR2 FQNEAQ (reference sequence).

This clonotype appeared many times. This chain uses TRBV20-1 with TRBJ1-1; 10 bases fit TRBD1. This CDR3 comprises 14 residues. Germline CDR1 is DFQATT and CDR2 is SNEGSKA (reference sequence). V shed 3 bases, J shed 5 bases, and the junction held 6 bases outside the gene matches. CDR3 protein: CSASEDRGDTEAFF. The CDR3 region has the DNA TGCAGTGCTAGCGAGGACAGGGGGGATACTGAAGCTTTCTTT.

The J gene is TRBJ2-7, the V gene TRBV2; 8 bases are shared with TRBD2. Germline values: CDR1 SNHLY, CDR2 FYNNEI. V lost 8 bases, J lost 6 bases, and 12 bases stayed unmatched. The CDR3 covers 14 residues. The CDR3 here is CASYREGQGSEQYF. Here the CDR3 DNA reads TGTGCCAGCTACCGGGAGGGCCAGGGCTCCGAGCAGTACTTC.

This clonotype was recorded many times. V usage is TRBV28 and J usage is TRBJ2-1; no definite D call. The V gene lost 2 bases and the J gene lost 0 bases, with 11 bases spanning the gap. Germline CDR1 is MDHEN and CDR2 is SYDVKM. The CDR3 length is 16 residues. CDR3 sequence reads: CASSLALVDSYNEQFF. The CDR3 nucleotides read TGTGCCAGCAGTTTAGCTCTCGTGGACTCCTACAATGAGCAGTTCTTC.

This clonotype was observed at least ten times. CDR3 bases: TGTGCCAGCTCACCGGACTGGTCTCAAGAGACCCAGTACTTC. It encodes CASSPDWSQETQYF. V is TRBV18 and J is TRBJ2-5; TRBD2 might be the D (5 bases). Trimming took off 3 bases at V and 2 bases at J, with 10 bases between the two ends. The CDR3 extends over 14 amino acids. Per the germline V gene, CDR1 is KGHSH and CDR2 is LQKENI.

Ten or more counts support this clonotype. The V and J genes are TRBV29-1 and TRBJ2-1, with D possibly TRBD1 on 5 matching bases. V lost 3 bases to trimming and J lost 0 bases, with 12 bases between them. CDR3 length: 15 amino acids. From germline, CDR1 is SQVTM and CDR2 ANQGSEA. CDR3 nucleotides: TGCAGCGTTGAGACGGACATTTTCTCCTACAATGAGCAGTTCTTC. Its protein product is CSVETDIFSYNEQFF.

In this sample, this clonotype turned up once. At one end, the junction sequence differs from germline, possibly due to a read error. The chain recombines TRBV7-9 with TRBJ2-6; D may be TRBD1 (5 bases). This CDR3 is 21 amino acids long. CDR1 is SEHNR and CDR2 is FQNEAQ in the germline V gene (reference sequence). CDR3 coding DNA: TGTGCCAGCAGCTTAGTCGTTCCTTCCCCGAACCACCTCTCTGGGGCCAACCTCCTGACTTTC. Translated: CASSLVVPSPNHLSGANLLTF.

In its sample, this clonotype was seen many times. This chain uses TRBV19 with TRBJ2-1; no definite D call. Trimming removed 7 bases at V and 0 bases at J, with 13 bases between. The CDR3 contains 15 residues. Germline V gene data show CDR1 as LNHDA and CDR2 as SQIVND (reference sequence). The CDR3 DNA follows: TGTGCCAGTAAGGGCACTTTTTACTCCTACAATGAGCAGTTCTTC. Protein sequence: CASKGTFYSYNEQFF.

This clonotype was observed at least ten times. The genes are TRBV5-1 and TRBJ1-1; D may be TRBD1 (6 bases). Germline values: CDR1 SGHRS, CDR2 YFSETQ. The V gene lost 4 bases and the J gene lost 7 bases, with 14 bases spanning the gap. This CDR3 has 13 residues. In DNA form, the CDR3 reads TGCGCCAGCAGCCGGGGGGCTCGGGATGAAGCTTTCTTT. As protein: CASSRGARDEAFF.

The sample holds many counts of this clonotype. This sequence joins TRBV11-2 and TRBJ2-3; D is undetermined. Germline loops: CDR1 SGHAT, CDR2 FQNNGV. The CDR3 contains 15 residues. V was clipped by 1 base and J by 5 bases, with 13 bases between them. CDR3: CASSLGRRNKDTQYF. The CDR3 nucleotides read TGTGCCAGCAGCTTAGGACGGCGGAATAAAGATACGCAGTATTTT.

This clonotype was counted once. A read error may account for a junction end that differs from germline. The CDR3 coding sequence is TGTGCCAACAGTGACGTTCAGGGTATGCAGCCCCAGCATTTT. As protein: CANSDVQGMQPQHF. V gene TRBV6-1 combines with J gene TRBJ1-5, with D maybe TRBD1 (5 bases). Germline lookup yields CDR1 MNHNS and CDR2 SASEGT. This CDR3 spans 14 amino acids.

This clonotype appeared many times. V is TRBV18 and J is TRBJ1-4; D not resolved. V was pared by 3 bases and J by 3 bases, with 11 bases between. CDR1 and CDR2 (germline): KGHSH, LQKENI. The CDR3 sequence is 15 residues long. The CDR3 DNA is TGTGCCAGCTCACCCCCTGCAGGACCTAATGAAAAACTGTTTTTT. This translates into CASSPPAGPNEKLFF.

The sample holds many counts of this clonotype. The V gene is TRBV3-1, the J gene TRBJ2-1; TRBD1 is a possible D gene (6 bases). V was trimmed by 1 base and J by 7 bases, leaving 14 bases between them. The CDR3 sequence is 15 residues long. Germline V gene data show CDR1 as LGHDT and CDR2 as YNNKEL (reference sequence). CDR3 sequence reads: CASSQAPQGRNEQFF. In DNA form, the CDR3 reads TGTGCCAGCAGCCAAGCTCCGCAGGGGCGGAATGAGCAGTTCTTC.

In regard to this clonotype: A single base separates this from a much larger clone, so it may be a read error. The chain joins TRBV29-1 to TRBJ2-1; D not certain. Trimming removed 3 bases from V and 6 bases from J, with 9 bases in between. Germline assignment: CDR1 SQVTM and CDR2 ANQGSEA. There are 12 residues in the CDR3. The CDR3 reads CSVDPHANEQFF. Written as DNA, the CDR3 is TGCAGCGTTGATCCCCATGCCAATGAGCAGTTCTTC.

The V gene is TRBV13, the J gene TRBJ2-1, with 8 bases matching TRBD2. The CDR3 sequence is 17 residues long. V was clipped by 0 bases and J by 6 bases; unmatched bases: 10. Germline V lookup: CDR1 PRHDT, CDR2 FYEKMQ (reference sequence). This CDR3 is CASSLGLVAGGSNEQFF. The CDR3 DNA reads as TGTGCCAGCAGCTTAGGGCTGGTGGCGGGAGGCAGCAATGAGCAGTTCTTC. Combining the CDR3 with reference TRBV13 and TRBJ2-1 gives the whole variable domain AAGVIQSPRHLIKEKRETATLKCYPIPRHDTVYWYQQGPGQDPQFLISFYEKMQSDKGSIPDRFSAQQFSDYHSELNMSSLELGDSALYFCASSLGLVAGGSNEQFFGPGTRLTVL.

This clonotype has at least ten counts. The chain has TRBV6-5 and TRBJ1-1; D is uncertain. The length of the CDR3 is 14 residues. Trimming removed 0 bases from V and 6 bases from J, with 11 bases in between. Germline assignment: CDR1 MNHEY and CDR2 SVGAGI. CDR3 loop: CASSYSAVKPEAFF. CDR3 sequence (DNA): TGTGCCAGCAGTTACTCGGCAGTAAAGCCTGAAGCTTTCTTT.

The sample holds many counts of this clonotype. V and J are TRBV20-1 and TRBJ2-1, with 10 bases lining up with TRBD1. The CDR3 has 14 residues. Per germline, CDR1 DFQATT and CDR2 SNEGSKA (reference sequence). V gave up 6 bases and J gave up 4 bases; unmatched junction bases: 6. The CDR3 spells CSATGTGDYNEQFF. The CDR3 DNA follows: TGCAGTGCCACCGGGACAGGGGATTACAATGAGCAGTTCTTC.